This is a list of T cell receptor beta chains from one sample in a study of CD8 T cells in ankylosing spondylitis. TCRdb called the 5' RACE reads again in MiXCR, with one record for every CDR3 protein. Of some 450,000 distinct CDR3 sequences in the sample, approximately 17% were seen once. Material: blood, either unsorted or a sorted T cell fraction (not recorded which). The receptors here all came from a male donor with ankylosing spondylitis. CDR3s include the opening cysteine and the closing phenylalanine or tryptophan. D genes are given only for firm matches.

j_gene,v_gene,d_gene,CDR3aa
TRBJ2-7,TRBV7-2,TRBD1,CASSPGQGRNYEQYF
TRBJ2-5,TRBV3-1,.,CASSHSVHLRQETQYF
TRBJ1-2,TRBV10-3,.,CAISESDMNYGYTF
TRBJ2-2,TRBV11-2,.,CASSSLKGAVRYTGELFF
TRBJ2-2,TRBV5-6,.,CASSLWYTGELFF
TRBJ2-2,TRBV5-1,.,CASRGFDGSNTGELFF
TRBJ2-5,TRBV11-2,TRBD2,CASSLVRTSGTRQQETQYF
TRBJ1-5,TRBV6-5,.,CASSSRQDASNQPQHF
TRBJ2-3,TRBV20-1,.,CKTVSTDTQYF
TRBJ2-2,TRBV7-3,TRBD2,CASSLQPSGNTGELFF
TRBJ2-2,TRBV5-1,.,CASTPFAGSNTGELFF
TRBJ1-1,TRBV7-9,.,CASSGSPGPKNTEAFF
TRBJ2-7,TRBV7-2,.,CASSPARGGEQYF
TRBJ2-7,TRBV6-1,TRBD1,CASSAGNRGTYEQYF
TRBJ2-7,TRBV24-1,TRBD1,CATSDWTGYEQYF
TRBJ2-6,TRBV6-1,.,CASLGQVASGANVLTF
TRBJ2-3,TRBV29-1,TRBD1,CSVTGQGATDTQYF
TRBJ2-4,TRBV7-2,.,CASSYVAGIQYF
TRBJ2-1,TRBV18,.,CASSPHQGPRDEQFF
TRBJ1-2,TRBV3-1,.,CASSQGSRNDGYTF
TRBJ2-5,TRBV5-1,.,CASSVGHLQETQYF
TRBJ1-2,TRBV7-2,.,CASSFLWQGAGYTF
TRBJ1-5,TRBV11-2,.,CASSLDGGILQPQHF
TRBJ2-7,TRBV7-8,.,CASSPDRAVQYF
TRBJ2-4,TRBV29-1,TRBD1,CSAGTDIQYF
TRBJ1-1,TRBV29-1,TRBD1,CSTTGGGTEAFF
TRBJ2-1,TRBV4-1,TRBD2,CASSPLLAGASYNEQFF
TRBJ1-1,TRBV5-6,TRBD1,CASNRGVEAFF
TRBJ2-7,TRBV20-1,.,CSARVPGRIVYEQYF
TRBJ1-4,TRBV12-3/TRBV12-4,.,CASSRSGGANEKLFF
TRBJ2-1,TRBV12-3/TRBV12-4,.,CASSLGSSSNEQFF
TRBJ2-7,TRBV5-1,.,CASSPGAGNSYEQYF
TRBJ2-5,TRBV5-7,.,CASSPMAPETQYF
TRBJ1-2,TRBV7-9,TRBD1,CATRTGPTF
TRBJ2-3,TRBV12-3/TRBV12-4,TRBD2,CASRRAGGTDTQYF
TRBJ2-7,TRBV24-1,.,CATGGAGIGSDEQYF